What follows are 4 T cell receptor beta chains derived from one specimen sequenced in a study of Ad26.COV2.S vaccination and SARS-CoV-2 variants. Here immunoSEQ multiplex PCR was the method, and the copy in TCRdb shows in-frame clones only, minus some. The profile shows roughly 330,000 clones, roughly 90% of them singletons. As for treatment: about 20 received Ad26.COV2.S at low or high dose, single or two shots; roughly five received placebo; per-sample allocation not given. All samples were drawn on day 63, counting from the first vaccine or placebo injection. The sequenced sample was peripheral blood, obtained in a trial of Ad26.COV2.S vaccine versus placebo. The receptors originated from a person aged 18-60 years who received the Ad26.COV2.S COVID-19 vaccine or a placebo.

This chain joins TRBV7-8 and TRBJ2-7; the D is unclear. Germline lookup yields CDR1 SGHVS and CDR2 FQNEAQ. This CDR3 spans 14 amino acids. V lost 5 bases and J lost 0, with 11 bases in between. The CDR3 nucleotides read TGTGCCAGCAGCGTGACCGCGAGCTCCTACGAGCAGTACTTC. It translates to CASSVTASSYEQYF.

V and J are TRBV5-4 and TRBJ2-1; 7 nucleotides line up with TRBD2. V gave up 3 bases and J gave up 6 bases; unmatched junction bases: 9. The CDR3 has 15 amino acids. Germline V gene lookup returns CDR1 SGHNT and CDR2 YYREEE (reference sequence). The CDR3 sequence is CASSWGGMTVNEQFF. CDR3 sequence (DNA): TGTGCCAGCAGCTGGGGGGGGATGACAGTCAATGAGCAGTTCTTC.

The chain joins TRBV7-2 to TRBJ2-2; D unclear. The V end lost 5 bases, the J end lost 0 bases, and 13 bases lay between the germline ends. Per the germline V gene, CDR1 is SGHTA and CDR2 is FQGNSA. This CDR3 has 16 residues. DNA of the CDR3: TGTGCCAGCAGCACGTACGGCAGTTCGAACACCGGGGAGCTGTTTTTT. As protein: CASSTYGSSNTGELFF. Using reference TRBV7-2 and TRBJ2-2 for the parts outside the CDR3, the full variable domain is GAGVSQSPSNKVTEKGKDVELRCDPISGHTALYWYRQSLGQGLEFLIYFQGNSAPDKSGLPSDRFSAERTGGSVSTLTIQRTQQEDSAVYLCASSTYGSSNTGELFFGEGSRLTVL.

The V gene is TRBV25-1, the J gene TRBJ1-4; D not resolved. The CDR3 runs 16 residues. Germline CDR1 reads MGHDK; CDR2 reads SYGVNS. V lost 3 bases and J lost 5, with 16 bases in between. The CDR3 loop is CASSDGEGLYNEKLFF. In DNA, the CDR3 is TGTGCCAGCAGTGACGGGGAGGGCCTTTACAATGAAAAACTGTTTTTT.